This T cell receptor (beta chain) was recorded in a study of control samples from healthy donors and cancer patients (dated by TCRdb to about 2020). On this clone: Its binding antigen is unknown. Base qualities are not at hand, and no much larger clone is one base apart.

Inclusive of the bounding cysteine and phenylalanine, the CDR3 is 16 residues long. Kept here is only the CDR3 DNA, which spans 48 bases and is read in frame from base 1. The junction shows trimming of 2 bases on V and 6 bases on J, plus 19 bases between the germline ends. Sequences MNHEY (CDR1) and SVGAGI (CDR2) are obtained from the germline V gene. Library method: the immunoSEQ multiplex PCR assay. TCRdb retrieved this table from immuneACCESS and kept in-frame rearrangements only. Not all clones are present; in checked studies, unresolved V genes account for under half, and no reason is known for the remainder. Within this sample are 100,000 to 150,000 clones, with approximately 90% of them counted one time only. The ten largest clones represent roughly 2.5% of the sample.

The clonotype comes from a middle-aged man in good health. The sample taken for sequencing was blood. This receptor chain uses TRBV6-5 and TRBJ1-2; the D gene identity is not certain. The CDR3 region reads CASSYDGGARPDGYTF. The DNA sequence follows: TGTGCCAGCAGTTACGATGGCGGAGCCCGTCCCGATGGCTACACCTTC.